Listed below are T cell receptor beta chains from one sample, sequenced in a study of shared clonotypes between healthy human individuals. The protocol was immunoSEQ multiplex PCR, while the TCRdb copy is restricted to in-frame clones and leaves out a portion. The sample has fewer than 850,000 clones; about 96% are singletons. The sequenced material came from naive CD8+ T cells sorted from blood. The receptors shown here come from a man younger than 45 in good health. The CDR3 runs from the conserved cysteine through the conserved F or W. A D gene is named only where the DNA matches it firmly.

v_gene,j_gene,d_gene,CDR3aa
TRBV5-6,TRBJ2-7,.,CASSPGRRLEYF
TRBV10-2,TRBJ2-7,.,CASSESSDVLALYEQYF
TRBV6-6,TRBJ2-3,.,CASSYSPGGTDTQYF
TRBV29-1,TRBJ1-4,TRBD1,CSVVSGQGYEKLFF
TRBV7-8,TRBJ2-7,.,CATLPPTSYEQYF
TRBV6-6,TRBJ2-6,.,CASTVESGANVLTF
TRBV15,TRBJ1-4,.,CATSRQGRDEKLFF
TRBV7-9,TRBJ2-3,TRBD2,CASSIDGLVAGAGADTQYF
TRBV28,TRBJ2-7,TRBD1,CAGGDRALEQYF
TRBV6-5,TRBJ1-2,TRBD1,CASSSQGVDYGYTF
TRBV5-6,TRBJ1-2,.,CASTREGRNYGYTF
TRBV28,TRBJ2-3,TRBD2,CASSLPPITSGREADTQYF
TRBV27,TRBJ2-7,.,CASSLSLVGEQYF
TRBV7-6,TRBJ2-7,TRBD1,CASSWAGGMYEQYF
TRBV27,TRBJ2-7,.,CASSEGVGYEQYF
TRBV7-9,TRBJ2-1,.,CASSLPSLGGSSYNEQFF
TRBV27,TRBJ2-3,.,CASSLRFTDTQYF
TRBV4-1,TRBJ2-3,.,CASSQDQSADTDTQYF
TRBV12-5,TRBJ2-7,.,CASGLGPPYEQYF
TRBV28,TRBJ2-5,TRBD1,CASSPTGGAETQYF
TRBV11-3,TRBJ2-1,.,CASSLVPGDNEQFF
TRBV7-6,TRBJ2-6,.,CASSLGGRFSGANVLTF
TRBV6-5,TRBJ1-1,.,CASSYGRGAAEAFF
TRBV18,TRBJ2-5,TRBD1,CASSSAGGAWDEQYF
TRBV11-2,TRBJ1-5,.,CASSSTAGTSIQPQHF
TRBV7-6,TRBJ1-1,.,CASSAGMNTEAFF
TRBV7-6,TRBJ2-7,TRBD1,CASSFGPGQGAYEQYF
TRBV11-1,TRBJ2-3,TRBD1,CASSHGTGVWDTQYF
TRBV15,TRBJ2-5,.,CATTMGGGTAQYF
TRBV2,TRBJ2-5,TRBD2,CASSTSGNQETQYF
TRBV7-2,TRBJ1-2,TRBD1,CASSFQTGGQYGYTF
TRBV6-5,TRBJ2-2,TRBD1,CASSDRGQSGELFF
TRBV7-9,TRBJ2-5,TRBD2,CASSSGLAAEAQYF
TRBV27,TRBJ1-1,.,CASSLVGGFRSEAFF
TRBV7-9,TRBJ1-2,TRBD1,CASRPTGTGGYTF
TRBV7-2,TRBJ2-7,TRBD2,CASSFGGGSYEQYF
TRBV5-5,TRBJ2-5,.,CASSLSTFRFQETQYF
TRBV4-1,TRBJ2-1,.,CASDPGDSYSYNEQFF
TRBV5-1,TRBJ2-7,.,CASSLDGASSYEQYF
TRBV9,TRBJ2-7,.,CASSANRVGYEQYF
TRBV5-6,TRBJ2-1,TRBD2,CASSPGLAGTNEQFF
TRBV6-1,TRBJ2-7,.,CAGRPGQSYEQYF
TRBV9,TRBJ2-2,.,CASSNTRLGWTGELFF
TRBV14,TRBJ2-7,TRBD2,CASSQGASGRFNEQYF
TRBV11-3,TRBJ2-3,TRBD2,CASSLASGRPDTQYF
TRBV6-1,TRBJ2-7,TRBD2,CASTYSGYYEQYF
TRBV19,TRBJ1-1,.,CASSTGNTEAFF
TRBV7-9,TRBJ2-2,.,CASSLGGTGELFF
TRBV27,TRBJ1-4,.,CASSFRGGEKLFF
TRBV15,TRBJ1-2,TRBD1,CATSPVDRTNYGYTF